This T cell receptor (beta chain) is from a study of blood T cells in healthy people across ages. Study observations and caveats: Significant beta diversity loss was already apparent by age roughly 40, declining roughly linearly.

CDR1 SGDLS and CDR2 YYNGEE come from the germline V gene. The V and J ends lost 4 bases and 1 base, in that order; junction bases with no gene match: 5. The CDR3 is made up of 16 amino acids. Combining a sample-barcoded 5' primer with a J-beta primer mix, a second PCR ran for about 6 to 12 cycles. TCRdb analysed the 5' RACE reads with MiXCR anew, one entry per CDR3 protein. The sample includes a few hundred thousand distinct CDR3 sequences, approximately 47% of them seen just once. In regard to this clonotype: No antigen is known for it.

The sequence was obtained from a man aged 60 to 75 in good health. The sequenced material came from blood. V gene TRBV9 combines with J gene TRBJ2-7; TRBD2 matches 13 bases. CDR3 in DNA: TGTGCCAGCAGCCCTACTAGCGGGAGGGGATCCTACGAGCAGTACTTC. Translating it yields CASSPTSGRGSYEQYF. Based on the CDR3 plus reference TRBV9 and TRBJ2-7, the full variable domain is DSGVTQTPKHLITATGQRVTLRCSPRSGDLSVYWYQQSLDQGLQFLIQYYNGEERAKGNILERFSAQQFPDLHSELNLSSLELGDSALYFCASSPTSGRGSYEQYFGPGTRLTVT.